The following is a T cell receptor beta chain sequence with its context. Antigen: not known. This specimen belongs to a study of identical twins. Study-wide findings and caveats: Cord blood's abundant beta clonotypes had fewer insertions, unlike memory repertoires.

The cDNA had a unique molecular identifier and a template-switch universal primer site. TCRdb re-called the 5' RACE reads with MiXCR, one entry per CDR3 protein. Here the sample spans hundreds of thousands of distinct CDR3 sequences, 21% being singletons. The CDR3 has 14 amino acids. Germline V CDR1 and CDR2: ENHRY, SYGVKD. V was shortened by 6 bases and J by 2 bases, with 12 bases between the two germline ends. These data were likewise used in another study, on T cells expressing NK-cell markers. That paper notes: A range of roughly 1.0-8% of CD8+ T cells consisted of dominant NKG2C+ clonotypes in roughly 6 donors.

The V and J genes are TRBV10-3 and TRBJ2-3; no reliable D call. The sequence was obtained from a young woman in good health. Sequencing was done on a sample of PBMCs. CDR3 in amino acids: CAISPLSYTDTQYF. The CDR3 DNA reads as TGTGCCATCAGCCCCCTCTCATACACAGATACGCAGTATTTT.